This note documents a single T cell receptor (beta chain) sequence. Its matching antigen is unknown. The data derive from a study of CD8 T cells in Susac syndrome. Study-wide findings and caveats: The study conceded that its TCR sequencing and HLA analysis involved relatively few individuals.

Negative isolation was used for CD8+ and CD4+ T cells, and FACS enrichment was applied to TEMRA cells. A quantity of roughly 0.5 to 1 ug RNA underwent reverse transcription using random hexamers. Coverage of TCR beta CDR3 amplification by immunoSEQ multiplex PCR extended to 54 Vbeta and 13 Jbeta. TCRdb processed the immunoSEQ multiplex PCR reads anew with MiXCR; each CDR3 protein has one entry. Found here are approximately 90,000 distinct CDR3 sequences, approximately 95% of them singletons; the top ten hold roughly 0.3%. The junction had 12 bases not matched to a gene; V was cut back by 8 bases and J by 0 bases. This CDR3 has 16 residues. Looked up from germline, CDR1 is SGHVS and CDR2 is FQNEAQ.

Material for sequencing was CD8+ T cells from PBMCs. This TCR derives from a human donor in good health. The chain uses TRBV7-8 and TRBJ2-7, with 8 bases matching TRBD2. CDR3 protein: CASLSLAGRSSYEQYF. CDR3 DNA: TGTGCCAGCCTTTCTTTAGCGGGGAGGAGCTCCTACGAGCAGTACTTC.